This is a list of T cell receptor beta chains from one sample in a study of blood T cell repertoires in COVID-19. Sequencing was performed with immunoSEQ multiplex PCR; in TCRdb, only in-frame clones are kept and a portion is missing. The data contain 90,000 to 100,000 clones, 86% of them singletons. Source material: peripheral blood. These receptors all stem from a man aged 80 or over with acute or convalescent COVID-19. The CDR3 runs from the conserved cysteine through the conserved F or W. The D gene is left open where the match is weak. Clone size is given for some rows only: seen once, a few or many times, or a class if the clone is expanded.

j_gene	d_gene	v_gene	abundance	CDR3aa	CDR3nt
TRBJ2-3	.	TRBV9	.	CASSAQGRSADTQYF	TGTGCCAGCAGCGCTCAGGGAAGGAGCGCAGATACGCAGTATTTT
TRBJ2-7	TRBD1	TRBV29-1	.	CSVEKGAGAYEQYF	TGCAGCGTTGAAAAGGGGGCAGGCGCCTACGAGCAGTACTTC
TRBJ2-5	.	TRBV5-1	.	CASSLTMSSGETQYF	TGCGCCAGCAGCTTGACCATGTCTTCGGGTGAGACCCAGTACTTC
TRBJ1-5	.	TRBV19	.	CASTEPGGGGLEPQHF	TGTGCCAGTACCGAACCAGGTGGCGGGGGATTAGAGCCCCAGCATTTT
TRBJ2-1	.	TRBV25-1	.	CASSGQRANSYNEGQFF	TGTGCCAGCAGTGGGCAGAGGGCTAACTCCTACAATGAGGGGCAGTTCTTC
TRBJ2-2	.	TRBV18	.	CASSPGGVNTGELFF	TGTGCCAGCTCACCCGGCGGGGTGAACACCGGGGAGCTGTTTTTT
TRBJ1-5	.	TRBV12-3/TRBV12-4	.	CASSPFRTGVKHF	TGTGCCAGCAGCCCCTTCCGGACGGGAGTCAAGCATTTT
TRBJ1-4	.	TRBV5-1	once	CASSLAPGATANEKLFF	TGCGCCAGCAGCTTGGCCCCAGGGGCCACAGCTAATGAAAAACTGTTTTTT
TRBJ2-2	.	TRBV6-5	.	CASSYSGQNTGELFF	TGTGCCAGCAGTTACTCGGGACAGAACACCGGGGAGCTGTTTTTT
TRBJ2-1	TRBD2	TRBV3-1/TRBV3-2	.	CASSLGTNYEQFF	TGTGCCAGCAGCCTTGGGACTAACTATGAGCAGTTCTTC
TRBJ2-7	TRBD1	TRBV28	few	CASRAPGQGSSEQYF	TGTGCCAGCAGAGCTCCGGGACAGGGGTCGTCCGAGCAGTACTTC
TRBJ2-1	TRBD1	TRBV15	once	CATSRTGEIRDNEQFF	TGTGCCACCAGCAGGACAGGGGAGATCAGGGACAATGAGCAGTTCTTC
TRBJ1-2	TRBD1	TRBV28	.	CASSPPGQIYGYTF	TGTGCCAGCAGTCCTCCGGGACAGATCTATGGCTACACCTTC
TRBJ1-6	.	TRBV6-2/TRBV6-3	.	CASSGGSSDSPLHF	TGTGCCAGCAGCGGTGGCTCCAGCGATTCACCCCTCCACTTT
TRBJ2-7	TRBD1	TRBV2	.	CASSAGTGGIYEQYF	TGTGCCAGCAGTGCCGGGACAGGGGGTATCTACGAGCAGTACTTC
TRBJ1-4	.	TRBV30	.	CAWSVGQLEREKLFF	TGTGCCTGGAGTGTCGGACAGTTGGAGAGGGAAAAACTGTTTTTT
TRBJ2-1	.	TRBV7-2	few	CASSYGGATYNEQFF	TGTGCCAGCAGCTACGGGGGAGCGACCTACAATGAGCAGTTCTTC
TRBJ2-7	.	TRBV6-5	.	CASSRSSTANYEQYF	TGTGCCAGCAGTCGTTCCTCGACAGCTAACTACGAGCAGTACTTC
TRBJ2-7	.	TRBV29-1	once	CRWGQVGEQYF	TGCAGGTGGGGGCAGGTAGGTGAGCAGTACTTC
TRBJ2-7	TRBD2	TRBV7-2	.	CASSLAVGGRARTYEQYF	TGTGCCAGCAGCTTAGCTGTTGGCGGGAGGGCCAGGACTTACGAGCAGTACTTC
TRBJ2-7	TRBD2	TRBV5-4	.	CASRRDYSYEQYF	TGTGCCAGCCGCAGGGACTACTCCTACGAGCAGTACTTC
TRBJ2-5	.	TRBV19	.	CATQPTETQYF	TGTGCCACCCAACCTACGGAGACCCAGTACTTC
TRBJ2-1	TRBD2	TRBV9	.	CASSVGPGLVGNEQFF	TGTGCCAGCAGCGTAGGTCCGGGACTAGTGGGTAATGAGCAGTTCTTC
TRBJ1-2	TRBD1	TRBV28	.	CASLQAGGHYGYTF	TGTGCCAGCCTCCAGGCAGGGGGCCACTATGGCTACACCTTC
TRBJ2-5	.	TRBV18	few	CASSPPGQATQYF	TGTGCCAGCTCACCACCGGGACAAGCGACCCAGTACTTC
TRBJ2-7	TRBD2	TRBV6-2/TRBV6-3	.	CASSGLAVGLRNEQYF	TGTGCCAGCAGTGGACTAGCGGTGGGGCTTCGGAACGAGCAGTACTTC
TRBJ1-2	.	TRBV5-8	few	CASSPGEGYGYTF	TGTGCCAGCAGCCCAGGGGAGGGCTATGGCTACACCTTC
TRBJ1-2	.	TRBV9	many	CASSAVRELRYGYTF	TGTGCCAGCAGCGCCGTCCGGGAGCTTCGCTATGGCTACACCTTC
TRBJ2-3	.	TRBV7-3	.	CASSLMGGLADTQYF	TGTGCCAGCAGCTTAATGGGGGGATTGGCAGATACGCAGTATTTT
TRBJ1-3	.	TRBV11-2	.	CASSLAHDSGNTIYF	TGTGCCAGCAGCTTAGCACACGACTCTGGAAACACCATATATTTT
TRBJ2-2	TRBD1	TRBV5-5	few	CASSLRTGWNTGELFF	TGTGCCAGCAGCCTTAGGACAGGGTGGAACACCGGGGAGCTGTTTTTT
TRBJ2-3	TRBD2	TRBV11-2	.	CASSLSLAGGALGTDTQYF	TGTGCCAGCAGCTTAAGCCTAGCGGGAGGGGCATTAGGCACAGATACGCAGTATTTT
TRBJ2-2	.	TRBV3-1/TRBV3-2	.	CASRPGGTGELFF	TGTGCCAGCAGGCCAGGAGGCACCGGGGAGCTGTTTTTT
TRBJ2-3	TRBD1	TRBV6-6	.	CASRGTGTGKGDTQYF	TGTGCCAGCAGAGGAACCGGGACAGGGAAGGGGGATACGCAGTATTTT
TRBJ1-6	.	TRBV28	.	CASSSGLDNSPLHF	TGTGCCAGCAGTTCGGGACTTGACAATTCACCCCTCCACTTT
TRBJ1-6	.	TRBV4-3	.	CASSQDSRGSPLHF	TGCGCCAGCAGCCAAGATTCTCGGGGTTCACCCCTCCACTTT
TRBJ2-4	TRBD2	TRBV3-1/TRBV3-2	.	CASSQEVAGAKNIQYF	TGTGCCAGCAGCCAAGAGGTAGCGGGAGCCAAAAACATTCAGTACTTC
TRBJ1-2	.	TRBV4-2	.	CASSQVGAESYGYTF	TGTGCCAGCAGCCAAGTGGGGGCGGAGAGCTATGGCTACACCTTC
TRBJ2-1	TRBD2	TRBV24-1	.	CATSLTSGSKNEQFF	TGTGCCACCAGCCTCACTAGCGGGAGTAAAAATGAGCAGTTCTTC
TRBJ2-3	TRBD2	TRBV20-1	.	CSASTSGTDTQYF	TGCAGTGCTAGTACTAGCGGCACAGATACGCAGTATTTT
TRBJ2-3	TRBD2	TRBV6-2/TRBV6-3	.	CASSYSSSGRRDTQYF	TGTGCCAGCAGTTACTCGTCTAGCGGGAGAAGGGATACGCAGTATTTT
TRBJ1-3	.	TRBV20-1	.	CSASSDSYSGNTIYF	TGCAGTGCTAGTTCCGACAGCTACTCTGGAAACACCATATATTTT
TRBJ2-1	TRBD2	TRBV20-1	.	CSASTGGLNEQFF	TGCAGTGCTAGTACGGGAGGTCTGAATGAGCAGTTCTTC
TRBJ2-5	TRBD2	TRBV6-2/TRBV6-3	.	CASSYSSAGGPETQYF	TGTGCCAGCAGTTACTCGTCTGCGGGAGGGCCTGAGACCCAGTACTTC
TRBJ1-1	.	TRBV6-2/TRBV6-3	.	CASSQNTGPPEAFF	TGTGCCAGCAGCCAAAATACAGGGCCGCCTGAAGCTTTCTTT
TRBJ1-5	.	TRBV6-6	.	CASSYLEKNQPQHF	TGTGCCAGCAGTTATTTGGAGAAAAATCAGCCCCAGCATTTT
TRBJ1-2	.	TRBV6-2/TRBV6-3	.	CASSYSSRVYGYTF	TGTGCCAGCAGTTACTCGAGTAGAGTCTATGGCTACACCTTC
TRBJ2-1	TRBD2	TRBV28	.	CASSGTSGGIYNEQFF	TGTGCCAGCAGCGGGACTAGCGGGGGGATATACAATGAGCAGTTCTTC
TRBJ2-2	.	TRBV10-3	.	CAISLLAANTGELFF	TGTGCCATCAGCCTACTAGCCGCGAACACCGGGGAGCTGTTTTTT
TRBJ1-5	TRBD1	TRBV2	.	CASRGTGANQPQHF	TGTGCCAGTCGTGGGACAGGGGCTAATCAGCCCCAGCATTTT
TRBJ2-5	.	TRBV18	.	CASSPRQLETQYF	TGTGCCAGCTCACCTCGACAGTTGGAGACCCAGTACTTC
TRBJ2-7	TRBD1	TRBV9	.	CASSPHGQGFSYEQYF	TGTGCCAGCAGCCCGCATGGACAGGGCTTCTCCTACGAGCAGTACTTC
TRBJ2-7	.	TRBV18	.	CASSLPRFPGSRRLSYEQYF	TGTGCCAGCTCACTCCCCCGTTTTCCGGGGTCCCGGAGATTATCCTACGAGCAGTACTTC
TRBJ2-7	.	TRBV18	once	CASRLTYEQYF	TGTGCCAGCCGTCTAACCTACGAGCAGTACTTC
TRBJ2-2	.	TRBV7-2	.	CASSLLGGSNTGELFF	TGTGCCAGCAGCTTATTGGGCGGGTCGAACACCGGGGAGCTGTTTTTT
TRBJ2-5	.	TRBV19	.	CASSGTVQETQYF	TGTGCCAGTAGTGGAACAGTCCAAGAGACCCAGTACTTC
TRBJ1-1	.	TRBV5-8	.	CASSLAALRDTEAFF	TGTGCCAGCAGCTTGGCGGCCTTACGGGACACTGAAGCTTTCTTT
TRBJ2-7	.	TRBV13	.	CASSALYEQYF	TGTGCCAGCAGCGCGCTTTACGAGCAGTACTTC
TRBJ2-3	.	TRBV4-3	once	CASSHSGGGGPDTQYF	TGCGCCAGCAGCCATTCGGGGGGTGGGGGCCCAGATACGCAGTATTTT